The 13 T cell receptor beta chains below come from one sample, sequenced in a study of neurological immune-mediated disorders. A single record per CDR3 protein comes from TCRdb applying MiXCR to the 5' RACE reads. The sample carries tens of thousands of distinct CDR3 sequences, more than 3% recorded once. The time point was: longitudinal time-point 1 (baseline). The sample comprised PBMCs. Receptor source: a woman aged 60-75 years with multiple sclerosis.

This clonotype was observed many times. Written as DNA, the CDR3 is TGTGCCAGCAGCCGGGTGGGTGTTTTCAAAAACATTCAGTACTTC. This gives the protein CASSRVGVFKNIQYF. J is TRBJ2-4 and V is TRBV7-9, with D uncertain. V lost 5 bases, J lost 3 bases, and 14 bases lay in between. The CDR3 consists of 15 residues. CDR1 is SEHNR, CDR2 FQNEAQ, per germline (reference sequence).

This clonotype was recorded at least ten times. The chain carries TRBV7-9 and TRBJ2-1; either TRBD1 or TRBD2 may fit D (5 bases each). The V gene's germline CDR1 is SEHNR and CDR2 FQNEAQ (reference sequence). V lost 5 bases to trimming and J lost 3 bases, with 11 bases between them. The CDR3 contains 14 residues. CDR3 region: CASSQDGGYNEQFF. As DNA, the CDR3 is TGTGCCAGCAGCCAGGATGGGGGCTACAATGAGCAGTTCTTC.

This clonotype was detected ten times or more. The CDR3 DNA follows: TGCAGTGCTATAGGGGTACTAGCGGGGGGCGAAGATACGCAGTATTTT. Protein product: CSAIGVLAGGEDTQYF. V gene TRBV20-1 combines with J gene TRBJ2-3; 12 bases agree with TRBD2. Looked up from germline, CDR1 is DFQATT and CDR2 is SNEGSKA (reference sequence). V lost 4 bases, J lost 5 bases, and 10 bases stayed unmatched. The CDR3 spans 16 residues.

In its sample, this clonotype was seen many times. The chain combines TRBV19 with TRBJ2-3; D uncertain. The V gene's germline CDR1 is LNHDA and CDR2 SQIVND (reference sequence). Deletions cut 8 bases from V and 4 bases from J, with 7 bases between. This CDR3 comprises 11 residues. CDR3 amino acids: CASARADTQYF. CDR3 DNA sequence: TGTGCCAGTGCTCGAGCAGATACGCAGTATTTT.

As to this clonotype: One junction end disagrees with the germline gene, perhaps due to a read error. The chain is built from TRBV18 and TRBJ2-1; 11 bases fit TRBD1. CDR3 size: 14 residues. The germline gives CDR1 KGHSH, CDR2 LQKENI. The CDR3, as DNA: TGTCCCAGCTCACCCGGGACAGGGGGCAATGAGCAGTTCTTC. Its protein is CPSSPGTGGNEQFF.

In its sample, this clonotype was seen many times. This chain connects TRBV7-9 to TRBJ1-1; D possibly corresponds to TRBD1 (6 bases). Germline V gene data show CDR1 as SEHNR and CDR2 as FQNEAQ (reference sequence). The CDR3 has 12 residues. The V end lost 3 bases, the J end lost 10 bases, and 12 bases lay between the germline ends. The CDR3 bases are TGTGCCAGCAGCTTCTCGAAGGGGGGAGCTTTCTTT. It is translated as CASSFSKGGAFF.

This clonotype was seen ten or more times. The V call is TRBV29-1, the J call TRBJ1-5, with a possible D match to TRBD1 (6 bases). Trimming removed 2 bases at V and 6 bases at J, with 14 bases between. Looked up from germline, CDR1 is SQVTM and CDR2 is ANQGSEA. CDR3 size: 14 residues. The DNA for the CDR3 is TGCAGCGTTGAAAAGGGGGGGGTAGCTCAGCCCCAGCATTTT. Protein product: CSVEKGGVAQPQHF.

This clonotype has at least ten counts. This chain connects TRBV20-1 to TRBJ1-2; D call uncertain. V was clipped by 6 bases and J by 3 bases, with 17 bases between them. The CDR3 loop spans 14 amino acids. The germline gives CDR1 DFQATT, CDR2 SNEGSKA (reference sequence). The CDR3 coding sequence is TGCAGTGCCAAGGAAGGTTCGCGTGACTATGGCTACACCTTC. It encodes CSAKEGSRDYGYTF.

This clonotype was seen repeatedly, ten times or more. This may be a read error, as it is one base from a much larger clone. This chain joins TRBV5-1 and TRBJ1-6, with D tentatively TRBD1 (6 bases). From germline, CDR1 is SGHRS and CDR2 YFSETQ. This CDR3 is built from 15 residues. The CDR3 is CASSLEGGYNSPLNF. In DNA, the CDR3 is TGCGCCAGCAGCTTGGAGGGGGGCTATAATTCACCCCTCAACTTT.

There are many counts of this clonotype. The chain is built from TRBV6-5 and TRBJ1-1, with D possibly matching TRBD1 (6 bases). V was clipped by 5 bases and J by 0 bases, with 10 bases between them. CDR1 and CDR2 (germline): MNHEY, SVGAGI. The CDR3 length is 14 residues. The CDR3 loop is CASSPGGMNTEAFF. Here the CDR3 DNA reads TGTGCCAGCAGTCCCGGGGGCATGAACACTGAAGCTTTCTTT.

This clonotype appeared many times. The rearrangement links TRBV28 to TRBJ2-7; D remains unclear. V was clipped by 2 bases and J by 0 bases, with 2 bases between them. From germline, CDR1 is MDHEN and CDR2 SYDVKM. The CDR3 runs 12 residues. CDR3 amino acids: CASSLVSYEQYF. DNA for the CDR3: TGTGCCAGCAGTTTAGTCTCCTACGAGCAGTACTTC.

Remarks on this clonotype: This may be a read error: a much more frequent sequence differs by one nucleotide. The chain links TRBV5-1 to TRBJ2-1, with a tentative D call TRBD2 (6 bases). The CDR3 is 15 amino acids. The germline CDR1 and CDR2 sequences are SGHRS and YFSETQ. The CDR3 DNA reads TGCGCCAGCAGCTCCTCCGGGACTGCGTCCAATGCGCAGTTCTTC. It encodes CASSSSGTASNAQFF.

In this sample, this clonotype turned up many times. The J gene is TRBJ2-5, the V gene TRBV24-1; 9 bases match TRBD1. J lost 5 bases, V lost 3 bases, and 6 bases had no gene match. The CDR3 covers 15 residues. Germline V gives CDR1 KGHDR, CDR2 SFDVKD. CDR3 protein: CATSDAGTGRETQYF. The CDR3 DNA is TGTGCCACCAGTGATGCCGGGACAGGGCGGGAGACCCAGTACTTC.